The 16 T cell receptor beta chains below were found in one sample sequenced in a study of cytomegalovirus exposure and HLA in healthy donors. Profiling relied on immunoSEQ multiplex PCR, and the TCRdb table lists in-frame clones only, not all of them. The table includes 60,000 to 70,000 clones, 90% to 95% detected once. Sequencing was carried out using PBMCs. The receptors shown here come from a young man in good health and CMV-seropositive.

As regards this clone: The junction does not match germline at one end; this may be a read error. V usage is TRBV30 and J usage is TRBJ2-3, with D possibly matching TRBD2 (5 bases). This CDR3 has 14 residues. From germline, CDR1 is GTSNPN and CDR2 SVGIG (reference sequence). The CDR3 bases are TGTGCCCGGAGCTTCCCCGGGGGCACAGATACGCAGTATTTT. Amino acid sequence: CARSFPGGTDTQYF.

The V and J genes are TRBV7-9 and TRBJ1-2, with TRBD1 as a possible D gene (5 bases). This CDR3 contains 17 residues. Germline CDR1 SEHNR, CDR2 FQNEAQ (reference sequence). Between the trimmed V and J ends, which lost 2 bases and 6 bases, there was a span of 22 bases. CDR3 bases: TGTGCCAGCAGCTTAATTAAGACCCTTACAGGTTCGGATGGCTACACCTTC. Protein sequence: CASSLIKTLTGSDGYTF.

This sequence joins TRBV6-1 and TRBJ1-2, with D maybe TRBD1 (5 bases). Trimming took 6 bases from V and 8 from J, leaving 16 bases between them. The CDR3 spans 13 residues. Germline values: CDR1 MNHNS, CDR2 SASEGT. The CDR3 DNA sequence: TGTGCCAGCAGAACGGGACTCGGGTCAGGCTACACCTTC. Protein sequence: CASRTGLGSGYTF.

The chain combines TRBV6-5 with TRBJ2-1, with 8 bases matching TRBD2. The CDR3 has 15 amino acids. V lost 2 bases and J lost 8; bases outside the gene matches: 8. The germline V gene encodes CDR1 MNHEY and CDR2 SVGAGI. The CDR3 is CASSYKGLVLHEQFF. The CDR3 coding sequence is TGTGCCAGCAGTTACAAGGGACTAGTACTCCATGAGCAGTTCTTC.

The rearrangement links TRBV13 to TRBJ2-1; D gene unclear. Per the germline V gene, CDR1 is PRHDT and CDR2 is FYEKMQ (reference sequence). V lost 2 bases and J lost 12, with 26 bases in between. The length of the CDR3 is 17 residues. The CDR3 nucleotides are TGTGCCAGCAGCTTAATGGCTGACCCGGGTCTTGTCGCGGTGCAGTTCTTC. Protein sequence: CASSLMADPGLVAVQFF.

V gene TRBV18 combines with J gene TRBJ2-5, with D possibly being TRBD1 (6 bases). The CDR3 totals 16 residues. V lost 2 bases and J lost 2, with 15 bases in between. Germline-derived CDR1 and CDR2 are KGHSH and LQKENI. The CDR3 DNA sequence: TGTGCCAGCTCACCAGAGGTGGACAGCAATCAAGAGACCCAGTACTTC. Protein sequence: CASSPEVDSNQETQYF.

This chain joins TRBV28 and TRBJ1-5, with 7 bases aligning to TRBD1. The ends lost 5 bases at V and 2 bases at J; junction bases unmatched: 9. The germline CDR1 and CDR2 sequences are MDHEN and SYDVKM. The CDR3 runs to 16 residues. The chain's CDR3 is CASSPPLDRGNQPQHF. DNA for the CDR3: TGTGCCAGCAGTCCCCCCCTCGACAGGGGCAATCAGCCCCAGCATTTT.

The chain employs TRBV27 and TRBJ2-3, with 7 nucleotides matching TRBD1. CDR1 MNHEY and CDR2 SMNVEV come from the germline V gene (reference sequence). The CDR3 spans 17 residues. V shed 5 bases, J shed 3 bases, and the junction held 14 bases outside the gene matches. CDR3 protein: CASSIRTGTAYTDTQYF. CDR3 nucleotide sequence: TGTGCCAGCAGTATACGGACAGGAACCGCCTATACAGATACGCAGTATTTT.

The chain carries TRBV12-5 and TRBJ2-7; the D gene is possibly TRBD2 (5 bases). V lost 6 bases and J lost 2, with 32 bases in between. Germline assignment: CDR1 LGHNT and CDR2 FRNRAP. The CDR3 has 20 amino acids. The CDR3 nucleotides are TGTGCTAGTGGCCTTCAAGAGTGGACGGTTGAGGGTTGGAGCCCCTACGAGCAGTACTTC. It specifies CASGLQEWTVEGWSPYEQYF.

The chain carries TRBV29-1 and TRBJ1-1; 7 bases are a match to TRBD1. Germline values: CDR1 SQVTM, CDR2 ANQGSEA. The V segment lost 6 bases and the J segment 1 base; nucleotides outside the gene matches: 8. CDR3 length: 14 residues. DNA for the CDR3: TGCAGCGTCACACAGGGGACCGGGAACACTGAAGCTTTCTTT. Translated: CSVTQGTGNTEAFF.

The J gene is TRBJ1-1, the V gene TRBV27; D call uncertain. CDR1 and CDR2 from the germline V gene are MNHEY and SMNVEV (reference sequence). The CDR3 loop spans 15 amino acids. V dropped 0 bases and J dropped 10 bases, with 18 bases sitting between them. This chain's CDR3 is CASSLSGLGLERAFF. DNA of the CDR3: TGTGCCAGCAGTTTATCTGGATTGGGCCTCGAAAGAGCTTTCTTT.

V usage is TRBV5-1 and J usage is TRBJ2-1; 14 positions match TRBD2. Germline CDR1 SGHRS, CDR2 YFSETQ. V lost 0 bases to trimming and J lost 12 bases; unmatched junction nucleotides: 8. This CDR3 contains 16 residues. The CDR3 DNA reads as TGCGCCAGCAGCTTGGGACTAGCGGGAGGGCTTTCCAGGCAGTTCTTC. Its protein product is CASSLGLAGGLSRQFF.

The J gene is TRBJ2-2, the V gene TRBV7-8; D is unclear. Trimming shortened V by 1 base and J by 7 bases, and 10 bases separated the two germline ends. This CDR3 is 14 amino acids long. CDR1 and CDR2 (germline): SGHVS, FQNEAQ. The CDR3 nucleotides read TGTGCCAGCAGCTTAGTGGAGCTTCGCGGGGAGCTGTTTTTT. Translation gives CASSLVELRGELFF.

This chain connects TRBV4-1 to TRBJ2-7; 13 bases line up with TRBD2. The CDR3 runs to 16 residues. J lost 4 bases, V lost 4 bases, and 7 bases had no gene match. Germline V gives CDR1 MGHRA, CDR2 YSYEKL. CDR3: CASSREGLAGQYEQYF. CDR3 DNA: TGCGCCAGCAGCCGGGAGGGACTAGCGGGACAATACGAGCAGTACTTC.

This clone appeared once. The CDR3 DNA sequence: TGTGCCAGCTCACCACCGGGTCAAGCGGGAGGGCCTTGGGAGCAGTTCTTC. It codes for CASSPPGQAGGPWEQFF. The V call is TRBV18, the J call TRBJ2-1; 10 nucleotides line up with TRBD2. V lost 0 bases, J lost 10 bases, and 12 bases stayed unmatched. This CDR3 is 17 amino acids long. CDR1 and CDR2 from the germline V gene are KGHSH and LQKENI.

The chain has TRBV6-6 and TRBJ2-5, with 14 bases lining up with TRBD2. V shed 6 bases and J 5 bases; nucleotides not matched to a gene: 8. This CDR3 has 16 residues. The germline V gene encodes CDR1 MNHNY and CDR2 SVGAGI (reference sequence). The CDR3 region is CASSLGLAGGMETQYF. The CDR3 DNA reads as TGTGCCAGCAGCCTCGGACTAGCGGGAGGTATGGAGACCCAGTACTTC.